The 20 T cell receptor beta chains listed next were all sequenced from one sample in a study of cytomegalovirus exposure and HLA in healthy donors (dated by TCRdb to about 2017). Libraries were built with the immunoSEQ multiplex PCR assay. For the multiplex PCR, a mixture combining 60 forward primers for TCR Vbeta segments and 13 reverse primers for TCR Jbeta segments was used. The clones in this table, taken by TCRdb from immuneACCESS, are in-frame only. Not every clone is retained; where verified, under half of the shortfall comes from an unresolved V gene, and the cause of the rest is unknown. In this sample the table shows under 150,000 clones, over 65% of which occur a single time. The ten largest clones take up 3.5% to 5% of the sample. Specimen: PBMCs. The receptors originated from a woman aged 40 to 50 in good health and CMV-seropositive.

The chain employs TRBV10-3 and TRBJ2-5; D is perhaps TRBD2 (6 bases). Trimming pared 3 bases from V and 8 bases from J, leaving 13 bases between. Germline V lookup: CDR1 ENHRY, CDR2 SYGVKD. The CDR3 length is 13 residues. CDR3 sequence (DNA): TGTGCCATCAGTGATAAATGGGAGGACACCCAGTACTTC. It encodes CAISDKWEDTQYF.

The chain has TRBV7-9 and TRBJ2-3, with a possible D match to TRBD2 (5 bases). The CDR3 has 15 residues. V shed 5 bases and J shed 0 bases, with 12 bases lying between them. The germline gives CDR1 SEHNR, CDR2 FQNEAQ (reference sequence). Here the CDR3 reads CASSPRGLSTDTQYF. The CDR3 DNA sequence: TGTGCCAGCAGCCCCCGAGGGCTCAGCACAGATACGCAGTATTTT.

The V gene is TRBV21-1, the J gene TRBJ2-5; TRBD2 was called by the table and not checked on the DNA. TRBV21-1 corresponds to a pseudogene. This CDR3 region has 18 residues. Here the CDR3 DNA reads TGTGCCAGCAGCAAAGAGAAGGAACTAGCGGGGAGCCAAGAGACCCAGTACTTC. Residues: CASSKEKELAGSQETQYF.

V usage is TRBV27 and J usage is TRBJ2-1, with TRBD2 identical over 7 bases. V was clipped by 6 bases and J by 0 bases; unmatched bases: 5. Germline lookup yields CDR1 MNHEY and CDR2 SMNVEV (reference sequence). There are 15 residues in the CDR3. CDR3 residues: CASRLGTTSYNEQFF. CDR3 coding DNA: TGTGCCAGCAGATTGGGGACTACCTCCTACAATGAGCAGTTCTTC.

The chain employs TRBV6-5 and TRBJ1-5; 9 bases align to TRBD1. The germline CDR1 and CDR2 sequences are MNHEY and SVGAGI. The trim removed 6 bases at V and 6 bases at J, leaving 9 bases unmatched. The CDR3 length is 15 residues. The CDR3 nucleotides read TGTGCCAGCAGACCTACAGGGGGCGCACCTCAGCCCCAGCATTTT. It is translated as CASRPTGGAPQPQHF.

The CDR3 region has the DNA TGCAGCGTTGAAGGGGGGGGACTAGCGGATACCTACGAGCAGTACTTC. Its protein product is CSVEGGGLADTYEQYF. The chain links TRBV29-1 to TRBJ2-7; 11 nucleotides agree with TRBD2. The junction had 7 bases not matched to a gene; V was cut back by 1 base and J by 2 bases. This CDR3 has 16 residues. Germline CDR1 reads SQVTM; CDR2 reads ANQGSEA.

V and J are TRBV12-5 and TRBJ2-1; maybe TRBD1 (6 bases). CDR1 and CDR2 (germline): LGHNT, FRNRAP. This CDR3 has 13 amino acids. Trimming left V 3 bases short and J 7 bases short, with 10 bases between. CDR3 residues: CASGFTGKNEQFF. The CDR3 DNA reads TGTGCTAGTGGTTTTACAGGGAAGAATGAGCAGTTCTTC.

This sequence joins TRBV19 and TRBJ2-2, with 10 bases aligning to TRBD2. The CDR3 consists of 15 residues. Trimming at V came to 4 bases and at J to 1 base, leaving 0 bases not matched to a gene. Germline-derived CDR1 and CDR2 are LNHDA and SQIVND (reference sequence). CDR3 residues: CASSRTSGNTGELFF. The CDR3 region has the DNA TGTGCCAGTAGTAGGACTAGCGGGAACACCGGGGAGCTGTTTTTT.

A remark on this clone: A read error may produce the germline difference seen at one junction end. This chain joins TRBV30 and TRBJ2-2; D is possibly TRBD2 (6 bases). The germline V gene encodes CDR1 GTSNPN and CDR2 SVGIG (reference sequence). The CDR3 has 13 residues. DNA for the CDR3: TGTGCCTCGAGGGCACTAGCCCCCGGGGAGCCGTTTTTT. Amino acid sequence: CASRALAPGEPFF.

Comments on this clone: One end of the junction fails to match germline, which may point to a read error. The rearrangement joins TRBV7-9 to TRBJ2-7; 11 positions match TRBD1. The CDR3 extends over 15 amino acids. Germline V gene lookup returns CDR1 SEHNR and CDR2 FQNEAQ (reference sequence). CDR3 sequence (DNA): TGTTCCAGCAGCTTAGCCGGGACAGGGGGGATCGAGCAGTACTTC. This encodes CSSSLAGTGGIEQYF.

About this clone: Relative to the germline gene, one junction end is altered; a read error may explain this. The chain has TRBV7-9 and TRBJ1-1, with 10 bases identical to TRBD1. Germline values: CDR1 SEHNR, CDR2 FQNEAQ (reference sequence). The CDR3 has 11 amino acids. This CDR3 reads CSSSWDRGAFF. CDR3 DNA sequence: TGTTCCAGCAGCTGGGACAGGGGAGCTTTCTTT. The complete variable domain, with remaining parts taken from reference TRBV7-9 and TRBJ1-1, reads DTGVSQNPRHKITKRGQNVTFRCDPISEHNRLYWYRQTLGQGPEFLTYFQNEAQLEKSRLLSDRFSAERPKGSFSTLEIQRTEQGDSAMYLCSSSWDRGAFFGQGTRLTVV.

This clone was picked up a small number of times. This rearrangement joins TRBV11-2 to TRBJ2-2; 7 bases agree with TRBD2. Trimming cost V 2 bases and J 7 bases; bases outside gene matches: 16. CDR3 size: 18 residues. CDR1 is SGHAT, CDR2 FQNNGV, per germline. CDR3 sequence (DNA): TGTGCCAGCAGCTTACGCTCTTCTGGGCGGGGGAGTTTCGGGGAGCTGTTTTTT. The encoded protein is CASSLRSSGRGSFGELFF.

The chain carries TRBV2 and TRBJ2-5; TRBD1 is a possible D gene (5 bases). The tail of the sequence fits TRBJ2-7 better, so the J call may be wrong. This CDR3 is 15 amino acids long. The germline CDR1 and CDR2 sequences are SNHLY and FYNNEI. CDR3 sequence (DNA): TGTGCCAGCAGTGCCCGACAGATCCGAGTCCACGAGCAGTACTTC. Translation gives CASSARQIRVHEQYF.

The sample holds a few counts of this clone. V usage is TRBV6-5 and J usage is TRBJ2-1; D possibly corresponds to TRBD1 (6 bases). V was shortened by 9 bases and J by 0 bases, with 15 bases between the two germline ends. Germline CDR1 MNHEY, CDR2 SVGAGI. This CDR3 region has 15 residues. Here the CDR3 reads CASNSRGGSYNEQFF. CDR3 bases: TGTGCCAGTAACTCTAGAGGGGGCTCCTACAATGAGCAGTTCTTC.

V and J are TRBV5-4 and TRBJ2-5; 12 nucleotides line up with TRBD2. V shed 4 bases, J shed 5 bases, and the junction held 15 bases outside the gene matches. Germline-derived CDR1 and CDR2 are SGHNT and YYREEE (reference sequence). This CDR3 has 18 residues. CDR3 residues: CASSPESTSGSWWETQYF. The CDR3, as DNA: TGTGCCAGCAGCCCCGAGTCGACTAGCGGGAGTTGGTGGGAGACCCAGTACTTC.

As regards this clone: Since no conserved phenylalanine or tryptophan closes the CDR3, a read error is the likely cause. V and J are TRBV4-3 and TRBJ1-2, with 8 positions matching TRBD1. The V segment lost 1 base and the J segment 7 bases; nucleotides outside the gene matches: 8. The CDR3 sequence is 15 residues long. CDR1 is LGHNA, CDR2 YSLEER, per germline. CDR3 sequence (DNA): TGCGCCAGCAGCCAAGGGCAGGGGGCGCCGACTGGCTACACCCTC. It codes for CASSQGQGAPTGYTL.

This chain links TRBV30 with TRBJ1-1; D is perhaps TRBD1 (6 bases). The CDR3 consists of 11 residues. Germline CDR1 reads GTSNPN; CDR2 reads SVGIG (reference sequence). Trimming shortened V by 3 bases and J by 8 bases, and 10 bases separated the two germline ends. The CDR3, as DNA: TGTGCCTGGAGGGACGGGACAGAAGCTTTCTTT. It encodes CAWRDGTEAFF.

V and J are TRBV4-2 and TRBJ2-5, with a possible D match to TRBD2 (6 bases). This CDR3 has 16 residues. The germline V gene encodes CDR1 LGHNA and CDR2 YNFKEQ. V was shortened by 0 bases and J by 5 bases, with 16 bases between the two germline ends. In DNA form, the CDR3 reads TGTGCCAGCAGCCAAGATAGAGGAGGGTCGGTCGAGACCCAGTACTTC. It yields the protein CASSQDRGGSVETQYF.

This clone occurred a few times. The chain joins TRBV27 to TRBJ1-1; D remains unclear. Trimming left V 8 bases short and J 8 bases short, with 12 bases between. CDR1 and CDR2 from the germline V gene are MNHEY and SMNVEV (reference sequence). CDR3 length: 11 amino acids. The CDR3 protein is CASFKWLEAFF. The CDR3 coding sequence is TGTGCCAGCTTCAAGTGGCTGGAAGCTTTCTTT.

This clone was seen more than once but under ten times. The CDR3 here is CASSMGLAWDEQYF. The CDR3 nucleotides are TGTGCCAGTAGTATGGGACTAGCTTGGGACGAGCAGTACTTC. The chain joins TRBV19 to TRBJ2-7, with 9 nucleotides matching TRBD2. CDR3 length equals 14 residues. The junction had 5 bases not matched to a gene; V was cut back by 3 bases and J by 5 bases. Germline V gene sequence: CDR1 LNHDA, CDR2 SQIVND (reference sequence).